This TCR beta chain was sequenced in a study of OX40 agonist ivuxolimab in advanced cancers. Whole-study context: Participants averaged approximately 65 years of age (range about 23 to 80) and were 82.7% male.

With 7 bases removed from V and 7 bases from J, the gap between germline ends came to 14 bases. The CDR3 is 12 amino acids. Germline V gene data show CDR1 as GTSNPN and CDR2 as SVGIG (reference sequence). The method was immunoSEQ multiplex PCR; TCRdb's version includes in-frame clones alone and lacks a portion of them. In the table there are tens of thousands of clones, roughly nine tenths of which are singletons. The material was CD4+ or CD8+ T cells sorted from blood, obtained in a trial of the OX40 agonist ivuxolimab. The gene calls are TRBV30 and TRBJ1-5; TRBD1 might be the D (5 bases). The sequence came from an adult with an advanced solid tumor such as melanoma, head and neck, liver or kidney cancer. CDR3 in DNA: TGTGCCTATGGGCACGAGGGGCAGCCCCAGCATTTT. This sequence encodes CAYGHEGQPQHF.